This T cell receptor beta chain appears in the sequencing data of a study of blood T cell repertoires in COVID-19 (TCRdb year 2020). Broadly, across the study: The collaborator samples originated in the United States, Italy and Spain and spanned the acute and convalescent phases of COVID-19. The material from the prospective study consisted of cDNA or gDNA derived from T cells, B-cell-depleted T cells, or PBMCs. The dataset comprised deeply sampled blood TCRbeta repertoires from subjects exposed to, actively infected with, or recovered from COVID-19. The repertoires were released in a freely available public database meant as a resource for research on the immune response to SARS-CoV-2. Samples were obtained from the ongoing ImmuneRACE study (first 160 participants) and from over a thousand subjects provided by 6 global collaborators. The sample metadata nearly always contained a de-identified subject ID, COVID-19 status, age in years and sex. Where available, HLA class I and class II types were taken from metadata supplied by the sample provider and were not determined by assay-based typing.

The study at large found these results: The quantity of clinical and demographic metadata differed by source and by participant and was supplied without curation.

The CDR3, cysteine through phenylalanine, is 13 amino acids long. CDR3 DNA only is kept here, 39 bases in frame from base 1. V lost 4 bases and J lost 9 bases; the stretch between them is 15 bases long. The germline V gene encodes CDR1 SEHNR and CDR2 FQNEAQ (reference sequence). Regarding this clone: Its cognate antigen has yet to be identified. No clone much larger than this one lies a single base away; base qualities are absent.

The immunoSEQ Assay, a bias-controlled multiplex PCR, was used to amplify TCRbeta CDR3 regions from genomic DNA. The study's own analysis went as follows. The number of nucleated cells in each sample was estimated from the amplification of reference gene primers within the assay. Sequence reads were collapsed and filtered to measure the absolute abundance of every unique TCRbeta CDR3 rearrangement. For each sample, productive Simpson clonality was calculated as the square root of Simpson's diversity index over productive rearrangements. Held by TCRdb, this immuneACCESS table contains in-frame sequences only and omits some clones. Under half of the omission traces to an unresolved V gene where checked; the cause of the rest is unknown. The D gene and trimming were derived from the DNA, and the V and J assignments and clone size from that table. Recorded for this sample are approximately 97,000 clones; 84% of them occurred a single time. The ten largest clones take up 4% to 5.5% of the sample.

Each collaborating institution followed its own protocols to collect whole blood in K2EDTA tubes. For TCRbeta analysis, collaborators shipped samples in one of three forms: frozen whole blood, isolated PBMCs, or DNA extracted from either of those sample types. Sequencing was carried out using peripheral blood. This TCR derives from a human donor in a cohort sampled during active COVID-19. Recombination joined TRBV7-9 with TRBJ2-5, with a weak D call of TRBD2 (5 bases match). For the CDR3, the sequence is CASSSRAPEAQYF. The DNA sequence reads TGTGCCAGCAGCTCGCGGGCTCCGGAGGCCCAGTACTTC.